The 6 T cell receptor beta chains presented below share a single source sample, sequenced in a study of cytomegalovirus exposure and HLA in healthy donors. Vbeta (60) and Jbeta (13) primers were used in the PCR. Sequenced by immunoSEQ multiplex PCR; TCRdb stores in-frame clones only, minus some. The repertoire holds 92,000 or so clones, with over 55% as singletons. Sequencing was performed on PBMCs. The origin of the receptors is a woman aged 50 to 60 in good health and CMV-seropositive.

This clone turned up a few times. This chain links TRBV28 with TRBJ1-2, with D unresolved. The CDR3 length is 15 residues. CDR1 MDHEN and CDR2 SYDVKM come from the germline V gene. V lost 2 bases, J lost 0 bases, and 10 bases lay in between. Written as DNA, the CDR3 is TGTGCCAGCAGTTTAAGGTGGGCAGCTAACTATGGCTACACCTTC. It yields the protein CASSLRWAANYGYTF.

The J gene is TRBJ2-3, the V gene TRBV5-4; 8 nucleotides match TRBD1. Germline trimming cut 2 bases from V and 5 bases from J; bases unmatched to any gene: 7. Germline CDR1 and CDR2: SGHNT and YYREEE (reference sequence). This CDR3 region has 15 residues. The CDR3 nucleotides are TGTGCCAGCAGCTTAGGAGGGACAGGTCTAGATACGCAGTATTTT. Translating it yields CASSLGGTGLDTQYF.

V usage is TRBV6-1 and J usage is TRBJ2-7, with 9 nucleotides matching TRBD1. CDR1 is MNHNS and CDR2 is SASEGT in the germline V gene. Trimming took 7 bases from V and 6 from J; bases not matched to a gene: 13. The CDR3 is made up of 15 amino acids. For the CDR3, the DNA is TGTGCCAGCAATCTACAGGGGGCGCTGGGGACCGAGCAGTACTTC. Its protein is CASNLQGALGTEQYF.

This clone was seen a handful of times. The chain is built from TRBV6-5 and TRBJ1-5, with D unclear. CDR1 and CDR2 from the germline V gene are MNHEY and SVGAGI. Deletions cut 8 bases from V and 5 bases from J, with 16 bases between. The CDR3 is 14 amino acids. CDR3 in amino acids: CASRSGWADQPQHF. The CDR3 bases are TGTGCCAGCCGCTCTGGATGGGCAGATCAGCCCCAGCATTTT.

The chain couples TRBV30 to TRBJ1-2; the D is unclear. CDR3 size: 13 residues. The V gene lost 2 bases and the J gene lost 4 bases, with 11 bases spanning the gap. Germline V gene sequence: CDR1 GTSNPN, CDR2 SVGIG (reference sequence). CDR3 amino acids: CAWSTVPLYGYTF. CDR3 nucleotide sequence: TGTGCCTGGAGTACTGTACCGCTCTATGGCTACACCTTC.

The genes are TRBV30 and TRBJ2-1, with 10 bases matching TRBD1. The germline V gene has CDR1 GTSNPN and CDR2 SVGIG (reference sequence). This CDR3 spans 14 amino acids. Trimming cost V 5 bases and J 5 bases; bases outside gene matches: 6. CDR3 sequence: CAWLGQGSNNEQFF. The CDR3 DNA is TGTGCCTGGTTGGGACAGGGGTCTAACAATGAGCAGTTCTTC. Supplemented by reference TRBV30 and TRBJ2-1, the full variable domain reads SQTIHQWPATLVQPVGSPLSLECTVEGTSNPNLYWYRQAAGRGLQLLFYSVGIGQISSEVPQNLSASRPQDRQFILSSKKLLLSDSGFYLCAWLGQGSNNEQFFGPGTRLTVL.